The rows below give T cell receptor beta chains drawn from one sample of a study of T cells in Graves' hyperthyroidism and ophthalmopathy. TCRdb reanalysed the multiplex PCR reads using MiXCR and keeps one entry per CDR3 protein. The sample has 250,000 to 300,000 distinct CDR3 sequences; about 14% are singletons. Specimen: blood. Source of these receptors: a woman between 25 and 40 years old with Graves' hyperthyroidism that later progressed to Graves' ophthalmopathy. Both conserved end residues are part of each CDR3. The order of the fields is CDR3 DNA, CDR3 protein, D gene, J gene, clone size, V gene. D genes are given only for firm matches. The listing skips clone size in some rows; elsewhere it reads once, few, many or a size class.

DNA: TGCAGTGCTAGTAGTGCCAGCAGTTTATACAGGGGTGGGACCCAGTACTTC
CDR3: CSASSASSLYRGGTQYF
D: TRBD1
J: TRBJ2-5
size: NA
V: TRBV20-1

DNA: TGTGCCAGCAGTCGCATAGGGGGCGCAGATACGCAGTATTTT
CDR3: CASSRIGGADTQYF
D: TRBD1
J: TRBJ2-3
size: NA
V: TRBV7-2

DNA: TGCAGCGTTTCAATGGAGACAACTAATGAAAAACTGTTTTTT
CDR3: CSVSMETTNEKLFF
D: NA
J: TRBJ1-4
size: many
V: TRBV29-1

DNA: TGCGCCAGCAGCCAAGATCGTACTAGCGGGAGCGAGCAGTACTTC
CDR3: CASSQDRTSGSEQYF
D: TRBD2
J: TRBJ2-7
size: many
V: TRBV4-3

DNA: TGTGCCACCAGTGACCCGTGGCGTGGGGAGACCCAGTACTTC
CDR3: CATSDPWRGETQYF
D: NA
J: TRBJ2-5
size: many
V: TRBV24-1

DNA: TGTGCCAGCAGCTTATGGGACAGGGGGCGCTGGCTTCGGGAGACCCAGTACTTC
CDR3: CASSLWDRGRWLRETQYF
D: TRBD1
J: TRBJ2-5
size: NA
V: TRBV7-2

DNA: TGCAGTGCCCAGATGGAGGCAGATACGCAGTATTTT
CDR3: CSAQMEADTQYF
D: NA
J: TRBJ2-3
size: many
V: TRBV20-1

DNA: TGCAGTGCCCGGACTAGCGGGAGCTCCTACAATGAGCAGTTCTTC
CDR3: CSARTSGSSYNEQFF
D: TRBD2
J: TRBJ2-1
size: many
V: TRBV20-1

DNA: TGTGCCAGCAGTCGTGAGGGACTTGGGCCCTACTATGGCTACACCTTC
CDR3: CASSREGLGPYYGYTF
D: NA
J: TRBJ1-2
size: many
V: TRBV27

DNA: TGCAGTGCCAACAGGGGAGAAAACGAGCAGTACTTC
CDR3: CSANRGENEQYF
D: TRBD1
J: TRBJ2-7
size: many
V: TRBV20-1

DNA: TGTGCCAGCAGCTCTCAGGGTTTCAATGAGCAGTTCTTC
CDR3: CASSSQGFNEQFF
D: NA
J: TRBJ2-1
size: many
V: TRBV11-3

DNA: TGTGCCAGTGAATCCGGGACTAGCGGGAGCCCTCAAGAGACCCAGTACTTC
CDR3: CASESGTSGSPQETQYF
D: TRBD2
J: TRBJ2-5
size: NA
V: TRBV28

DNA: TGTGCCAGCAGCCGTTGGGTCCTAGCGTACACAGATACGCAGTATTTT
CDR3: CASSRWVLAYTDTQYF
D: NA
J: TRBJ2-3
size: many
V: TRBV7-2

DNA: TGTGCCATCAGTACCGGGACAAACTACGAGCAGTACTTC
CDR3: CAISTGTNYEQYF
D: NA
J: TRBJ2-7
size: few
V: TRBV10-3

DNA: TGTGCCAGCTCACTCAACCGGGACAGGGCTGAAAAACTGTTTTTT
CDR3: CASSLNRDRAEKLFF
D: TRBD1
J: TRBJ1-4
size: many
V: TRBV18

DNA: TGTGCCAGCAGTGAATTACGAGGGAACGAGCAGTACTTC
CDR3: CASSELRGNEQYF
D: NA
J: TRBJ2-7
size: many
V: TRBV2

DNA: TGTGCCAGCAGTTCTAAGGGGCCGGTGGGCACAGATACGCAGTATTTT
CDR3: CASSSKGPVGTDTQYF
D: NA
J: TRBJ2-3
size: many
V: TRBV12-3/TRBV12-4

DNA: TGTGCCAGCAGTGCCCTCCCAGGGGGAGAGACCCAGTACTTC
CDR3: CASSALPGGETQYF
D: TRBD1
J: TRBJ2-5
size: many
V: TRBV6-1

DNA: TGTGCCAGCAGTCCGCAGGGGATACAGCCCCAGCATTTT
CDR3: CASSPQGIQPQHF
D: NA
J: TRBJ1-5
size: NA
V: TRBV12-3/TRBV12-4

DNA: TGTGCCAGCAGCGATGCTAACTCCTACAATGAGCAGTTCTTC
CDR3: CASSDANSYNEQFF
D: NA
J: TRBJ2-1
size: NA
V: TRBV6-1

DNA: TGTGCCAGCAGCGCGGACAGGGTCCCCTACGAGCAGTACTTC
CDR3: CASSADRVPYEQYF
D: TRBD1
J: TRBJ2-7
size: NA
V: TRBV9

DNA: TGTGCCAGCAGTTACTCGATCGTAGGCACCGGGGAGCTGTTTTTT
CDR3: CASSYSIVGTGELFF
D: NA
J: TRBJ2-2
size: many
V: TRBV6-6

DNA: TGTGCCAGCAGTTCTCCGGGACAGGGTACCTACAATGAGCAGTTCTTC
CDR3: CASSSPGQGTYNEQFF
D: TRBD1
J: TRBJ2-1
size: many
V: TRBV7-9

DNA: TGCAGTGCTATTCCAACCGGGACACCCAGTTTTCGGCAGTACTTC
CDR3: CSAIPTGTPSFRQYF
D: NA
J: TRBJ2-7
size: many
V: TRBV20-1

DNA: TGTGCCACCAGTGTGGGCAGGAGCGGCGGGGAGCTGTTTTTT
CDR3: CATSVGRSGGELFF
D: NA
J: TRBJ2-2
size: many
V: TRBV24-1

DNA: TGTGCCACCAGTGGTGGGGGGCAAGAGACCCAGTTCTTC
CDR3: CATSGGGQETQFF
D: NA
J: TRBJ2-1
size: NA
V: TRBV24-1

DNA: TGTGCCAGCAGCCATCTGGAAGGGCCGCCTCGGGAGACCCAGTACTTC
CDR3: CASSHLEGPPRETQYF
D: NA
J: TRBJ2-5
size: many
V: TRBV11-2

DNA: TGTGCCAGCAGTAGCCGGGACAGTGCGACCGGGGAGCTGTTTTTT
CDR3: CASSSRDSATGELFF
D: TRBD1
J: TRBJ2-2
size: many
V: TRBV12-3/TRBV12-4

DNA: TGTGCCAGCAGGGCAAGACAGCCCCAGTCGGAAAAACTGTTTTTT
CDR3: CASRARQPQSEKLFF
D: NA
J: TRBJ1-4
size: many
V: TRBV6-1

DNA: TGTGCCAGCAGCCCCCGACTAGCGGACACCGGGGAGCTGTTTTTT
CDR3: CASSPRLADTGELFF
D: TRBD2
J: TRBJ2-2
size: many
V: TRBV7-3

DNA: TGTGCCTATAAACAGGGACCTTATGGTACTGAAGCTTTCTTT
CDR3: CAYKQGPYGTEAFF
D: NA
J: TRBJ1-1
size: many
V: TRBV30

DNA: TGTGCCAGCAGCTTAGACCACAGGGGGAACACTGAAGCTTTCTTT
CDR3: CASSLDHRGNTEAFF
D: TRBD1
J: TRBJ1-1
size: many
V: TRBV11-2

DNA: TGTGCCAGCAGCCGGACAGGAGGTGGGAACACTGAAGCTTTCTTT
CDR3: CASSRTGGGNTEAFF
D: TRBD1
J: TRBJ1-1
size: many
V: TRBV28

DNA: TGTGCCAGTAGTAATCCTAGCGGGAGTTCTGGTGAGCAGTTCTTC
CDR3: CASSNPSGSSGEQFF
D: TRBD2
J: TRBJ2-1
size: NA
V: TRBV19

DNA: TGTGCCTGGACCACCGGGACTAGCGGGAGAAGTGAGCAGTTCTTC
CDR3: CAWTTGTSGRSEQFF
D: TRBD2
J: TRBJ2-1
size: many
V: TRBV30

DNA: TGTGCCTCCCTCGGTGGGCGGGAGAAGATCTACAATGAGCAGTTCTTC
CDR3: CASLGGREKIYNEQFF
D: TRBD2
J: TRBJ2-1
size: NA
V: TRBV6-2/TRBV6-3

DNA: TGTGCCAGCAGCTTGGGGCAGGGCAATGAGCAGTTCTTC
CDR3: CASSLGQGNEQFF
D: NA
J: TRBJ2-1
size: many
V: TRBV7-9

DNA: TGTGCCAGCAGGGGTAAGCGGGAGGGCCTCTACGAGCAGTACTTC
CDR3: CASRGKREGLYEQYF
D: TRBD2
J: TRBJ2-7
size: few
V: TRBV2

DNA: TGTGCCAGCAGGGCCGGGACTAGCGGGAGCTCCTACAATGAGCAGTTCTTC
CDR3: CASRAGTSGSSYNEQFF
D: TRBD2
J: TRBJ2-1
size: many
V: TRBV12-3/TRBV12-4

DNA: TGTGCCAGCAGCTCCGACACAGGGGGCGCTGAGACCCAGTACTTC
CDR3: CASSSDTGGAETQYF
D: TRBD1
J: TRBJ2-5
size: many
V: TRBV7-3

DNA: TGCAGTGCTAGGGGGACAGGGACTAATGAAAAACTGTTTTTT
CDR3: CSARGTGTNEKLFF
D: TRBD1
J: TRBJ1-4
size: NA
V: TRBV20-1

DNA: TGTGCCAGCAGCCAGCCTAGGGGGTTGAGCGACGAGCAGTACTTC
CDR3: CASSQPRGLSDEQYF
D: NA
J: TRBJ2-7
size: many
V: TRBV3-1

DNA: TGTGCCAGCAGTTCCCTAGGTGGGGGGCTAGCCAAAAACATTCAGTACTTC
CDR3: CASSSLGGGLAKNIQYF
D: NA
J: TRBJ2-4
size: NA
V: TRBV27

DNA: TGTGCCAGCAGCCCCCTGGGCAGGGGCAGCCAAGAGACCCAGTACTTC
CDR3: CASSPLGRGSQETQYF
D: NA
J: TRBJ2-5
size: many
V: TRBV2

DNA: TGTGCCACCAGCAGAATTCGGGACAGCATTCAGTACTTC
CDR3: CATSRIRDSIQYF
D: TRBD1
J: TRBJ2-4
size: many
V: TRBV15

DNA: TGTGCCAGCAGCCATCGAGAGACCCAGTACTTC
CDR3: CASSHRETQYF
D: NA
J: TRBJ2-5
size: many
V: TRBV3-1

DNA: TGTGCCAGCAGCGTAGCCGGGTACTCCTACAATGAGCAGTTCTTC
CDR3: CASSVAGYSYNEQFF
D: NA
J: TRBJ2-1
size: few
V: TRBV9

DNA: TGTGCCAGCAGCAGACAGGGGGACGAGCAGTTCTTC
CDR3: CASSRQGDEQFF
D: TRBD1
J: TRBJ2-1
size: many
V: TRBV7-2

DNA: TGCGCCAGCAGCCAAGTGCCCGGGACTGGCAACAATGAGCAGTTCTTC
CDR3: CASSQVPGTGNNEQFF
D: NA
J: TRBJ2-1
size: few
V: TRBV4-3

DNA: TGCAGTGCTAGAGATTCGAGCAGGCCGAGGAAGTACGAGCAGTACTTC
CDR3: CSARDSSRPRKYEQYF
D: NA
J: TRBJ2-7
size: NA
V: TRBV20-1

DNA: TGTGCCATCACTGACAGGGAGAATAATTCACCCCTCCACTTT
CDR3: CAITDRENNSPLHF
D: TRBD1
J: TRBJ1-6
size: many
V: TRBV10-3

DNA: TGCAGTGTTTCGACAGGGGGAACTAATGAAAAACTGTTTTTT
CDR3: CSVSTGGTNEKLFF
D: TRBD1
J: TRBJ1-4
size: NA
V: TRBV20-1

DNA: TGTGCCAGCAGTTACTCGGAAAGGGCAGATACGCAGTATTTT
CDR3: CASSYSERADTQYF
D: NA
J: TRBJ2-3
size: once
V: TRBV6-5

DNA: TGTGCCACCAGCAGAGATCTACTAGCGGGAGACAATGAGCAGTTCTTC
CDR3: CATSRDLLAGDNEQFF
D: TRBD2
J: TRBJ2-1
size: many
V: TRBV15

DNA: TGTGCCAGCAGCTTGGATTTTGTGGGGGCTCAAGAGACCCAGTACTTC
CDR3: CASSLDFVGAQETQYF
D: NA
J: TRBJ2-5
size: few
V: TRBV5-4

DNA: TGCAGTGCTAGACCCGAAGGGGTCCGGCAGCCCCAGCATTTT
CDR3: CSARPEGVRQPQHF
D: NA
J: TRBJ1-5
size: many
V: TRBV20-1

DNA: TGTGCCAGCAGCCAAGCTGGAAACACCATATATTTT
CDR3: CASSQAGNTIYF
D: NA
J: TRBJ1-3
size: many
V: TRBV3-1

DNA: TGTGCCAGCAGCCCACACGGGGATCCCTATAATTCACCCCTCCACTTT
CDR3: CASSPHGDPYNSPLHF
D: NA
J: TRBJ1-6
size: few
V: TRBV5-8

DNA: TGTGCCAGTAGTATAGCGGGGGGTTTAGGGACTGAAGCTTTCTTT
CDR3: CASSIAGGLGTEAFF
D: NA
J: TRBJ1-1
size: many
V: TRBV19